A single sample gave rise to the 12 T cell receptor beta chains below, sequenced in a study of Ad26.COV2.S vaccination and SARS-CoV-2 variants. Profiling relied on immunoSEQ multiplex PCR, and the TCRdb table lists in-frame clones only, not all of them. Of about 280,000 clones in the sample, about 87% were seen once. Treatment here: some 20 received Ad26.COV2.S at low or high dose, single or two shots; about 5 received placebo; per-sample allocation not given. Day 63 following the first vaccine or placebo injection was when the samples were taken. This sample comprised peripheral blood, obtained in a trial of Ad26.COV2.S vaccine versus placebo. The receptors were gathered from a person aged 18-60 years who received the Ad26.COV2.S COVID-19 vaccine or a placebo.

This clone came up a few times. The J gene is TRBJ2-7, the V gene TRBV5-5; 8 bases fit TRBD1. In germline, CDR1 is SGHKS, CDR2 YYEKEE (reference sequence). CDR3 length: 15 residues. V shed 4 bases and J 4 bases; nucleotides not matched to a gene: 10. CDR3: CASSRDRSLVYEQYF. The CDR3 coding sequence is TGTGCCAGCAGCCGGGACAGGTCTTTAGTATACGAGCAGTACTTC.

The V gene is TRBV7-2, the J gene TRBJ1-5, with unresolved D. V gave up 2 bases and J gave up 1 base, with 12 bases separating them. The CDR3 runs to 16 residues. Germline V gives CDR1 SGHTA, CDR2 FQGNSA. The CDR3 spells CASSLLGKGSNQPQHF. CDR3 coding DNA: TGTGCCAGCAGCTTATTGGGGAAAGGGAGCAATCAGCCCCAGCATTTT.

The chain carries TRBV5-1 and TRBJ2-1, with D perhaps TRBD1 (6 bases). This CDR3 spans 15 amino acids. CDR1 is SGHRS and CDR2 is YFSETQ in the germline V gene. The germline V and J ends were trimmed by 7 bases and 5 bases, with 19 bases remaining between them. CDR3 sequence: CASGGERGLNNEQFF. For the CDR3, the DNA is TGCGCCAGCGGGGGCGAGCGAGGGCTGAACAATGAGCAGTTCTTC.

This clone was seen once. This chain joins TRBV6-1 and TRBJ2-3, with D uncertain. The CDR3 length is 14 residues. CDR1 and CDR2 (germline): MNHNS, SASEGT. V gave up 0 bases and J gave up 3 bases, with 7 bases separating them. CDR3 nucleotide sequence: TGTGCCAGCAGTGAAGCGCTTGCAACAGATACGCAGTATTTT. Amino acid sequence: CASSEALATDTQYF.

The chain combines TRBV5-1 with TRBJ2-3; 8 nucleotides agree with TRBD1. CDR1 is SGHRS, CDR2 YFSETQ, per germline. The V segment lost 4 bases and the J segment 2 bases; nucleotides outside the gene matches: 15. The CDR3 length is 18 residues. The CDR3 region has the DNA TGCGCCAGCAGCCCGATACCCCAGGGGACAGGAGCCACAGATACGCAGTATTTT. The encoded protein is CASSPIPQGTGATDTQYF.

This clone was seen only a few times. This chain joins TRBV27 and TRBJ1-6, with D perhaps matching TRBD1 (6 bases). The germline V and J ends were trimmed by 6 bases and 5 bases, with 14 bases remaining between them. Germline V CDR1 and CDR2: MNHEY, SMNVEV (reference sequence). CDR3 length: 15 amino acids. CDR3 in DNA: TGTGCCAGCAGCACAGGGACCGGACATAATTCACCCCTCCACTTT. This translates into CASSTGTGHNSPLHF.

V is TRBV6-5 and J is TRBJ2-3; D gene unclear. Trimming shortened V by 0 bases and J by 6 bases, and 4 bases separated the two germline ends. CDR1 is MNHEY, CDR2 SVGAGI, per germline. The CDR3 is made up of 12 amino acids. CDR3 bases: TGTGCCAGCAGTTACTCGGGGGATACGCAGTATTTT. Its protein is CASSYSGDTQYF.

This CDR3 is CASSQMGGAGQPQHF. CDR3 DNA sequence: TGTGCCAGCAGCCAAATGGGGGGAGCTGGTCAGCCCCAGCATTTT. This chain uses TRBV3-1 (or the pseudogene TRBV3-2) with TRBJ1-5; D may be TRBD1 (5 bases). Between the trimmed V and J ends, which lost 2 bases and 6 bases, there was a span of 14 bases. CDR3 length equals 15 residues. Germline loops: CDR1 LGHDT, CDR2 YNNKEL (reference sequence).

The genes are TRBV6-6 and TRBJ2-5; weak D call: TRBD1 (6 bases). Looked up from germline, CDR1 is MNHNY and CDR2 is SVGAGI (reference sequence). V was shortened by 0 bases and J by 5 bases, with 16 bases between the two germline ends. The length of the CDR3 is 16 residues. The CDR3 region is CASSYSGDSRGETQYF. CDR3 bases: TGTGCCAGCAGTTACTCCGGGGATAGTAGGGGGGAGACCCAGTACTTC.

V usage is TRBV5-1 and J usage is TRBJ2-3; the D is unclear. There are 15 residues in the CDR3. The germline V and J ends were trimmed by 4 bases and 5 bases, with 17 bases remaining between them. CDR1 SGHRS and CDR2 YFSETQ come from the germline V gene. For the CDR3, the DNA is TGCGCCAGCAGCCCCGGGTCCACCATCGAAGATACGCAGTATTTT. Translated, it gives CASSPGSTIEDTQYF.

This sequence joins TRBV27 and TRBJ2-1, with a tentative D call TRBD2 (6 bases). Germline V CDR1 and CDR2: MNHEY, SMNVEV (reference sequence). V was trimmed by 5 bases and J by 0 bases, leaving 11 bases between them. This CDR3 region has 15 residues. In DNA form, the CDR3 reads TGTGCCAGCAGTCGGGACTCTACCTCCTACAATGAGCAGTTCTTC. Residues: CASSRDSTSYNEQFF.

V gene TRBV6-1 combines with J gene TRBJ1-1, with unresolved D. This CDR3 contains 16 residues. The V end lost 2 bases, the J end lost 4 bases, and 17 bases lay between the germline ends. CDR1 is MNHNS, CDR2 SASEGT, per germline. The CDR3 DNA reads TGTGCCAGCAGTGAAACCCTGGGAGTTCGGGCCACTGAAGCTTTCTTT. It specifies CASSETLGVRATEAFF.